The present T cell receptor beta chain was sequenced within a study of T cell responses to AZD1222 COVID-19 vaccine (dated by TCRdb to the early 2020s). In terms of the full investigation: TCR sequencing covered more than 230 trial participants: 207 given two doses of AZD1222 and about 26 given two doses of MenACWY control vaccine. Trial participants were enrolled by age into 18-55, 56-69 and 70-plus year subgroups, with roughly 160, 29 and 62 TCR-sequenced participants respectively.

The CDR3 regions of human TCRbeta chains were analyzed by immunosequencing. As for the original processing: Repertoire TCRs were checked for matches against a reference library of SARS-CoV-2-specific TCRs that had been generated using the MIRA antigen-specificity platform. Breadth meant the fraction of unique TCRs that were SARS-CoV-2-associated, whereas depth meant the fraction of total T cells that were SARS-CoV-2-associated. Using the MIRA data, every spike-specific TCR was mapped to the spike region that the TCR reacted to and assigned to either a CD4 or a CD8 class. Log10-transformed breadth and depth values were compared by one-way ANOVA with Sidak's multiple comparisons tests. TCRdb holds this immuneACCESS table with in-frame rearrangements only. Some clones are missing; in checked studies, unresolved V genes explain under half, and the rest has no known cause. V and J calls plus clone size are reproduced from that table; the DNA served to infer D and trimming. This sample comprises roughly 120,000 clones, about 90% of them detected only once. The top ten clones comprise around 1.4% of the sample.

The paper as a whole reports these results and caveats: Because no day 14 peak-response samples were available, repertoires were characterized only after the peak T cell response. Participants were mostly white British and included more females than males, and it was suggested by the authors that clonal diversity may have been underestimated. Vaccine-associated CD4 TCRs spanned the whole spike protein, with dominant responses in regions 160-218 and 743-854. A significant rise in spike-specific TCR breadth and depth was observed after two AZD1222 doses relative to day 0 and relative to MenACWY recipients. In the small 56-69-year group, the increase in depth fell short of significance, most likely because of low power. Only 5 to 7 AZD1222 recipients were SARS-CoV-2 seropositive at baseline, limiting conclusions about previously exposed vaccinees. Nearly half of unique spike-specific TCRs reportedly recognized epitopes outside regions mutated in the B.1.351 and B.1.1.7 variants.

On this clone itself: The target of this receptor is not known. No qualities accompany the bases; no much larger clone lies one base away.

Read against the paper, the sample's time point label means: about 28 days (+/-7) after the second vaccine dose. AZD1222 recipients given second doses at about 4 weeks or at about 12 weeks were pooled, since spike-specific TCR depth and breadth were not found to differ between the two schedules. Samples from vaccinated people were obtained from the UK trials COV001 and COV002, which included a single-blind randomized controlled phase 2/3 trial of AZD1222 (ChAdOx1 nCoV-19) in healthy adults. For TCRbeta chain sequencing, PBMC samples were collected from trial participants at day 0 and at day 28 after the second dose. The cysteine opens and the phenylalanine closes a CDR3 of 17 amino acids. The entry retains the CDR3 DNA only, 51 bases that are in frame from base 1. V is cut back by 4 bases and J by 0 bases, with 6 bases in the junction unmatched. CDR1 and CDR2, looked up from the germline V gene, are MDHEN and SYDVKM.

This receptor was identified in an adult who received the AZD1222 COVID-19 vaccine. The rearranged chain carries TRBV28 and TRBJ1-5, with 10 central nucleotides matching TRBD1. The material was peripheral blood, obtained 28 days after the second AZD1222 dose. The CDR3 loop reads CASSSPGQGYSNQPQHF. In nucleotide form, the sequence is TGTGCCAGCAGTTCACCGGGACAGGGGTATAGCAATCAGCCCCAGCATTTT. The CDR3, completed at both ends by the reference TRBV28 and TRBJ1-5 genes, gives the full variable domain DVKVTQSSRYLVKRTGEKVFLECVQDMDHENMFWYRQDPGLGLRLIYFSYDVKMKEKGDIPEGYSVSREKKERFSLILESASTNQTSMYLCASSSPGQGYSNQPQHFGDGTRLSIL.